Below, one T cell receptor (beta chain) is given with its context. Its matching antigen is unknown. Together with a sample-barcoded 5' primer, a J-beta primer mix was included in a second PCR lasting roughly 6 to 12 cycles. TCRdb ran MiXCR on the 5' RACE reads and lists one entry per CDR3 protein. The data contain some 780,000 distinct CDR3 sequences, about 56% of them singletons. This sample is part of a study of blood T cells in healthy people across ages. Study results and limitations: CMV infection status of these donors was not known.

CDR3 size: 16 residues. The V end was cut by 0 bases, the J end by 2 bases, with 14 bases between. In germline, CDR1 is SGHKS, CDR2 YYEKEE (reference sequence). This receptor was taken from a man aged 35-49 years in good health. The V call is TRBV5-5, the J call TRBJ1-2, with TRBD1 as a possible D gene (5 bases). Sequencing was carried out using blood. The CDR3: CASSLEVGPSNYGYTF. CDR3 in DNA: TGTGCCAGCAGCTTGGAAGTGGGGCCGTCCAACTATGGCTACACCTTC.